In this sample, the clone carrying this TCR beta chain turned up once. Its antigen remains unidentified. These data belong to a study of radiation and T cells in renal cell carcinoma. General study points: Top tumor clonotypes rose in blood 2 weeks post-radiation, then contracted.

Time point defined: baseline pretreatment blood. The treatment: 15 Gy SBRT to primary tumor, nephrectomy 4 weeks later. The patient's renal cell carcinoma had clear cell pathology. Germline assignment: CDR1 LNHDA and CDR2 SQIVND (reference sequence). The CDR3 extends over 13 amino acids. V shed 3 bases and J shed 3 bases, with 6 bases lying between them. The data were produced by immunoSEQ multiplex PCR, yet TCRdb's version contains in-frame clones alone and is incomplete. The data contain 150,000 or so clones, roughly 90% of them singletons. Sequences were derived from blood, sampled from a patient whose treatment included radiotherapy and nephrectomy. The chain joins TRBV19 to TRBJ1-3, with D uncertain. This receptor was identified in a woman between 65 and 79 years old with renal cell carcinoma. CDR3 bases: TGTGCCAGTAGTATGGCGGATGGAAACACCATATATTTT. It is translated as CASSMADGNTIYF.